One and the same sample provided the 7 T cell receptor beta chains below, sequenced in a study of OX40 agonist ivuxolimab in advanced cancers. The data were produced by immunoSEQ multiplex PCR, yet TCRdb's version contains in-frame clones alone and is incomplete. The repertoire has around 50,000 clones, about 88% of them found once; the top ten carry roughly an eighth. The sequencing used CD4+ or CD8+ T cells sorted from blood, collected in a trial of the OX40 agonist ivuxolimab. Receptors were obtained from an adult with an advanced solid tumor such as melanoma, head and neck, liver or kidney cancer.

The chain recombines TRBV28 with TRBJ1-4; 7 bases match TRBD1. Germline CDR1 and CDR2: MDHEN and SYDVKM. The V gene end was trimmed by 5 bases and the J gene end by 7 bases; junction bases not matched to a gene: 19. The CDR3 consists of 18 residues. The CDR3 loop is CASSASSETGLGGEKLFF. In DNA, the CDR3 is TGTGCCAGCAGTGCTTCCTCCGAGACAGGGCTTGGGGGTGAAAAACTGTTTTTT.

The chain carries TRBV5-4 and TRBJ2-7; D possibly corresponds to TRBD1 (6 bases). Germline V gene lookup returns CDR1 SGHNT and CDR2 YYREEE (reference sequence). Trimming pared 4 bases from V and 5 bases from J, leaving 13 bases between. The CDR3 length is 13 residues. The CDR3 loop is CASSQLDSDEQYV. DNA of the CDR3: TGTGCCAGCAGCCAACTGGACAGTGACGAGCAGTACGTC.

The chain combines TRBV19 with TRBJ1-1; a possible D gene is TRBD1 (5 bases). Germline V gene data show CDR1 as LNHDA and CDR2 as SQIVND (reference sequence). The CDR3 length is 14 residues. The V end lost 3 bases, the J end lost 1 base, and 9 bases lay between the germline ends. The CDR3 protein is CASSMWGENTEAFF. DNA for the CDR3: TGTGCCAGTAGTATGTGGGGGGAGAACACTGAAGCTTTCTTT.

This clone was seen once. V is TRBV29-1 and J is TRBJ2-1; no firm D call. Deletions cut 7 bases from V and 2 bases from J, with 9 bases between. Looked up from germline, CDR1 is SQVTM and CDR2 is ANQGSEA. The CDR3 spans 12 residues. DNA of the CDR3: TGCAGCGCCACACCTACCTACAATGAGCAGTTCTTC. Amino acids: CSATPTYNEQFF.

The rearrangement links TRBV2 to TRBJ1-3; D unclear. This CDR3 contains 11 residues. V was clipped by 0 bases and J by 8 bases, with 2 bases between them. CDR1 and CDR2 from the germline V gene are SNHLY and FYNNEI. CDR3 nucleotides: TGTGCCAGCAGTGAAGCGGACACCATATATTTT. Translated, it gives CASSEADTIYF.

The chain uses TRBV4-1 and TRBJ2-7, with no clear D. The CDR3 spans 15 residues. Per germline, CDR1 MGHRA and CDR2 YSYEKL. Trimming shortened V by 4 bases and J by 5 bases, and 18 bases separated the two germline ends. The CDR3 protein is CASSPVGARVDEQYF. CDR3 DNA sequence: TGCGCCAGCAGCCCGGTGGGCGCCCGGGTGGACGAGCAGTACTTC.

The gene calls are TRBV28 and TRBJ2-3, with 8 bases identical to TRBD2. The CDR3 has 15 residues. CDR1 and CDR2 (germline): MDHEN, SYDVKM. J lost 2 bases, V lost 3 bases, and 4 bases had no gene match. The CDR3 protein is CASSLAGGLTDTQYF. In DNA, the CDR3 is TGTGCCAGCAGTTTGGCGGGGGGTCTCACAGATACGCAGTATTTT.